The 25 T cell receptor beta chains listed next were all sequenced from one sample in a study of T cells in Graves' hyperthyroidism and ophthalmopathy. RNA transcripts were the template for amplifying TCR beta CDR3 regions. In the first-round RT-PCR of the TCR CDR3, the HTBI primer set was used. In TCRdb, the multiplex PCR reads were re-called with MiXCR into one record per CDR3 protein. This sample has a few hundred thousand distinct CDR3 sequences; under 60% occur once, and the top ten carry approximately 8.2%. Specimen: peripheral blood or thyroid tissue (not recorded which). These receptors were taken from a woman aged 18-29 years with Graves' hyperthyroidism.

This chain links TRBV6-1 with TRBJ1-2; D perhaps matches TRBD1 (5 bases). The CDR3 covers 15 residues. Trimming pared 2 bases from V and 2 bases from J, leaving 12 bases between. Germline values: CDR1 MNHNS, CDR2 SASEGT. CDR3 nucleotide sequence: TGTGCCAGCAGTGAATCCGGGACGGTGAACTATGGCTACACCTTC. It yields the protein CASSESGTVNYGYTF.

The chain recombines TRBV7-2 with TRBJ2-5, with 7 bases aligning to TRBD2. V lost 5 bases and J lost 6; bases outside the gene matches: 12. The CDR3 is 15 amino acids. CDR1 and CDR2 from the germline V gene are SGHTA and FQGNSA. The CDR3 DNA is TGTGCCAGCAGCCAAATCCGGGGGAGGGGCAAGACCCAGTACTTC. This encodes CASSQIRGRGKTQYF.

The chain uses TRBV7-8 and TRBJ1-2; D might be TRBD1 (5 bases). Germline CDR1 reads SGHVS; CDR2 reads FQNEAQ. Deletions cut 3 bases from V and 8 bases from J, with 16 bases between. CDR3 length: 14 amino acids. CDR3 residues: CASSLQGAIEGYTF. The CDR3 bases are TGTGCCAGCAGCTTGCAGGGAGCGATAGAGGGCTACACCTTC.

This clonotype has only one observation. CDR3 protein: CASRLGGGANYGYTF. CDR3 sequence (DNA): TGTGCCAGCCGGCTCGGGGGGGGAGCTAACTATGGCTACACCTTC. V and J are TRBV11-1 and TRBJ1-2, with D tentatively TRBD1 (5 bases). The V and J ends lost 8 bases and 0 bases respectively, with 16 bases between them. Looked up from germline, CDR1 is SGHAT and CDR2 is FQDESV (reference sequence). The CDR3 runs to 15 residues.

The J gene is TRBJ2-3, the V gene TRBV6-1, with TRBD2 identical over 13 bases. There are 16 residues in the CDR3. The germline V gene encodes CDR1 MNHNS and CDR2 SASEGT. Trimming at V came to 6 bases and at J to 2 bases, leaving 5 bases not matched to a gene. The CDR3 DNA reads TGTGCCAGCAGCCGTGGACTAGCGGGAGCCACAGATACGCAGTATTTT. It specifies CASSRGLAGATDTQYF.

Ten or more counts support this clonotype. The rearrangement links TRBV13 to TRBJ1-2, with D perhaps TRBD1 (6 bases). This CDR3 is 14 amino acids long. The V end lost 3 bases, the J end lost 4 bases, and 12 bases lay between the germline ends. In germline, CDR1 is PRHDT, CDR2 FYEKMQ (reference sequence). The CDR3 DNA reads TGTGCCAGCAGCTTGAGGACAGCAGCCTATGGCTACACCTTC. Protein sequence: CASSLRTAAYGYTF.

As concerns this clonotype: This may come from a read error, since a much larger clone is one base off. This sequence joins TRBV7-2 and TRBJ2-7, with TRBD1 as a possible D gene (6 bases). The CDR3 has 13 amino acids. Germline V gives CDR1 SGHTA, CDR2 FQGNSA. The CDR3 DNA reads TGTGTCAGCAGCTTACGGGACAACTACGAGCAGTACTTC. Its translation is CVSSLRDNYEQYF.

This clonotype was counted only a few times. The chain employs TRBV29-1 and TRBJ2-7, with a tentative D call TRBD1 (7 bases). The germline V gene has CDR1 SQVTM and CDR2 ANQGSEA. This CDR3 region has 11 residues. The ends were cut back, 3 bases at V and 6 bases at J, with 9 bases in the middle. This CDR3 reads CSVEEGAEQYF. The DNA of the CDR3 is TGCAGCGTTGAGGAGGGGGCCGAGCAGTACTTC.

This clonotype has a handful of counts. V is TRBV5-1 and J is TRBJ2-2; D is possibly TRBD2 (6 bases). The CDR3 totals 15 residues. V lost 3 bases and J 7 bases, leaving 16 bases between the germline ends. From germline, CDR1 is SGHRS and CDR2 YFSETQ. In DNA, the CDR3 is TGCGCCAGCAGCTACAGGCTCGGGAGAAACGGGGAGCTGTTTTTT. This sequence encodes CASSYRLGRNGELFF.

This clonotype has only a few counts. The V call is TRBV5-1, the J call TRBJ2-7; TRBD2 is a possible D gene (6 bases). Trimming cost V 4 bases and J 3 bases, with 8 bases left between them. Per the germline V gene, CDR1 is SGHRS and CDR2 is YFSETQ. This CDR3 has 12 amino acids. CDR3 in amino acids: CASSKEGYEQYF. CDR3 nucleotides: TGCGCCAGCAGCAAGGAGGGCTACGAGCAGTACTTC.

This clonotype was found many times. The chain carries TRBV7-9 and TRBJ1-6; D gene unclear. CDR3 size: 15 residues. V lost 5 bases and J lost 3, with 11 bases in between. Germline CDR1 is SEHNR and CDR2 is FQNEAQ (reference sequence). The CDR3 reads CASSPGPNYNSPLHF. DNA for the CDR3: TGTGCCAGCAGCCCTGGACCGAACTATAATTCACCCCTCCACTTT. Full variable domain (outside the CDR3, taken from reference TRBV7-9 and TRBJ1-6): DTGVSQNPRHKITKRGQNVTFRCDPISEHNRLYWYRQTLGQGPEFLTYFQNEAQLEKSRLLSDRFSAERPKGSFSTLEIQRTEQGDSAMYLCASSPGPNYNSPLHFGNGTRLTVT.

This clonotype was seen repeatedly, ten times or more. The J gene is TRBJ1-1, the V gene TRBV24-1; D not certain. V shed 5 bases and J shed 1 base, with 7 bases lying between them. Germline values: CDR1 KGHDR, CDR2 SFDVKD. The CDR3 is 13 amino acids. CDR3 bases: TGTGCCACCAGTGCATCCGGGAACACTGAAGCTTTCTTT. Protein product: CATSASGNTEAFF.

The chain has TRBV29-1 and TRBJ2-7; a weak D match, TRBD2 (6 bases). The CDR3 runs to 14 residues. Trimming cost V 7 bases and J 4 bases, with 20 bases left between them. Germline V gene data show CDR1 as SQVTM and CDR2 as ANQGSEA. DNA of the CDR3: TGCAGCGGTAGGACTAACGGGAGCAGTTACGAGCAGTACTTC. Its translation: CSGRTNGSSYEQYF.

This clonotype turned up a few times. The CDR3 DNA follows: TGCGCCAGCAACAAGCGGGACAGGGGCTCTGGGGCCAACGTCCTGACTTTC. As protein: CASNKRDRGSGANVLTF. V gene TRBV5-1 combines with J gene TRBJ2-6; TRBD1 agrees at 10 bases. Trimming took 6 bases from V and 0 from J; bases not matched to a gene: 6. This CDR3 is 17 amino acids long. Germline CDR1 reads SGHRS; CDR2 reads YFSETQ.

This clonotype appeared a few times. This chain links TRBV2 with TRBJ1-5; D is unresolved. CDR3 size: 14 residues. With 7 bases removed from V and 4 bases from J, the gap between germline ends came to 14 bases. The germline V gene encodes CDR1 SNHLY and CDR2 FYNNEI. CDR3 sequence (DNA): TGTGCCAGCACCCGAGGGAGCGCAAATCAGCCCCAGCATTTT. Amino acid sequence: CASTRGSANQPQHF.

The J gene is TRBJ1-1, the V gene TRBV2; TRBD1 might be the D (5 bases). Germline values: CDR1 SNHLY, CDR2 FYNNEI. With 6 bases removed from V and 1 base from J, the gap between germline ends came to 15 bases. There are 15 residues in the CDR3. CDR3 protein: CASRGPRTENTEAFF. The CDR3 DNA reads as TGTGCCAGCAGGGGACCGCGGACGGAGAACACTGAAGCTTTCTTT. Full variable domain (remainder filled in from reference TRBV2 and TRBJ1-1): EPEVTQTPSHQVTQMGQEVILRCVPISNHLYFYWYRQILGQKVEFLVSFYNNEISEKSEIFDDQFSVERPDGSNFTLKIRSTKLEDSAMYFCASRGPRTENTEAFFGQGTRLTVV.

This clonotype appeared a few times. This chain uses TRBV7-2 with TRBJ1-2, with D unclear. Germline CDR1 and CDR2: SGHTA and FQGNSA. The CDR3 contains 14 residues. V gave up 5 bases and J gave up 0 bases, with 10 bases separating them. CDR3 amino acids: CASSHMGSNYGYTF. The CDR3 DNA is TGTGCCAGCAGCCATATGGGTTCTAACTATGGCTACACCTTC. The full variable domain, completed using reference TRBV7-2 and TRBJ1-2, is GAGVSQSPSNKVTEKGKDVELRCDPISGHTALYWYRQSLGQGLEFLIYFQGNSAPDKSGLPSDRFSAERTGGSVSTLTIQRTQQEDSAVYLCASSHMGSNYGYTFGSGTRLTVV.

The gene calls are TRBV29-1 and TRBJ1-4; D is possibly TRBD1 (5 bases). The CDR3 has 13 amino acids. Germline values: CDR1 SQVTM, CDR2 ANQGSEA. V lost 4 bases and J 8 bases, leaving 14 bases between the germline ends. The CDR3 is CSVAPGGREKLFF. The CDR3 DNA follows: TGCAGCGTTGCGCCCGGGGGTAGAGAAAAACTGTTTTTT.

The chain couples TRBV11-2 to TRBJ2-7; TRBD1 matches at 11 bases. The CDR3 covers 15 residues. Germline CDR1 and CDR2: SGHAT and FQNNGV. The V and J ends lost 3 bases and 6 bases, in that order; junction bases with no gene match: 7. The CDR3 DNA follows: TGTGCCAGCAGCTTGGTAGGGACAGGGGGTCGCGAGCAGTACTTC. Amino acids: CASSLVGTGGREQYF.

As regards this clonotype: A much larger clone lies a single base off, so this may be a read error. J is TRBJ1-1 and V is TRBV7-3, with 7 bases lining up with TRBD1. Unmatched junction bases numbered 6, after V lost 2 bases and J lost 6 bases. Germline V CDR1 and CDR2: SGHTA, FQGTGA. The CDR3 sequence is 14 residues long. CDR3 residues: CASSLEGGRPEAFF. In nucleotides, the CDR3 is TGTGCCAGCAGCTTAGAAGGGGGCAGGCCTGAAGCTTTCTTT.

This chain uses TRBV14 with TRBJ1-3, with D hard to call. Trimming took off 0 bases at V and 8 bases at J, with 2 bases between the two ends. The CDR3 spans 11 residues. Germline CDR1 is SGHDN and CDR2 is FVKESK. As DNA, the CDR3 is TGTGCCAGCAGCCAAGAGCACACCATATATTTT. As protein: CASSQEHTIYF.

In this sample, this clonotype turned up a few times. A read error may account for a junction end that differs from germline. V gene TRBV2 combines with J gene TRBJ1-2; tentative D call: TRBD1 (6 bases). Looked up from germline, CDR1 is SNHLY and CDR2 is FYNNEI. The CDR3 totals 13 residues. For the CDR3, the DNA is TGTGCCAGCAGTTCGGGACAACGGGCCCAGGGCCTCTTC. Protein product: CASSSGQRAQGLF. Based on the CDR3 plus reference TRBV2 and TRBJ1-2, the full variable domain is EPEVTQTPSHQVTQMGQEVILRCVPISNHLYFYWYRQILGQKVEFLVSFYNNEISEKSEIFDDQFSVERPDGSNFTLKIRSTKLEDSAMYFCASSSGQRAQGLFGSGTRLTVV.

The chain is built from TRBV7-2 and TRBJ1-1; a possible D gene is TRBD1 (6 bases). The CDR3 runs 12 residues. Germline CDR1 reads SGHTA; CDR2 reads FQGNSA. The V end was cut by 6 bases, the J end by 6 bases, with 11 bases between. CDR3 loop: CASRRQEPEAFF. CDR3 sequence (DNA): TGTGCCAGCAGAAGACAGGAGCCTGAAGCTTTCTTT.

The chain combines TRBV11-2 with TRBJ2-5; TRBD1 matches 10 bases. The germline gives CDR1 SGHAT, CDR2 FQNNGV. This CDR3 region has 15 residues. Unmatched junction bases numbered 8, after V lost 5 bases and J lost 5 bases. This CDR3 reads CASSGRQGAQETQYF. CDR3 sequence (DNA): TGTGCCAGCAGCGGCCGACAGGGGGCTCAGGAGACCCAGTACTTC. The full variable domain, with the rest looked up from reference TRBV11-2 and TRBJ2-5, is EAGVAQSPRYKIIEKRQSVAFWCNPISGHATLYWYQQILGQGPKLLIQFQNNGVVDDSQLPKDRFSAERLKGVDSTLKIQPAKLEDSAVYLCASSGRQGAQETQYFGPGTRLLVL.

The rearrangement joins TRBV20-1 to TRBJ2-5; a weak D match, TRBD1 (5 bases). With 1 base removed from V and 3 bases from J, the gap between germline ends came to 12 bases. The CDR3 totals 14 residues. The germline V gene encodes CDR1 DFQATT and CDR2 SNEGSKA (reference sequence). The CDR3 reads CSARGSRGKETQYF. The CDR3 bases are TGCAGTGCTAGAGGTTCTAGGGGCAAAGAGACCCAGTACTTC.